This T cell receptor beta chain was identified in a study of OX40 agonist ivuxolimab in advanced cancers. Study in general: A male proportion of over 70% was recorded, with mean age about 62 years and range roughly 20 to 85. It was permissible to have had prior anti-PD-1, anti-PD-L1 or anti-CTLA-4 therapy, and approximately 38% had some. Partial response was recorded in three patients: one hepatocellular carcinoma and two cutaneous melanoma cases.

The CDR3 loop spans 16 amino acids. The germline CDR1 and CDR2 sequences are MNHNY and SVGAGI (reference sequence). The V and J ends lost 6 bases and 5 bases, in that order; junction bases with no gene match: 9. Turning to this clone: Its antigen remains unknown.

Clones were read by immunoSEQ multiplex PCR, and TCRdb kept only the in-frame ones, dropping some. Of tens of thousands of clones listed, under 95% are singletons. The study, taken as a whole, reports: Partial responders dosed at 0.1-3.0 mg/kg displayed clonal expansion ranking among the lowest.

The TCR was taken from an adult with an advanced solid tumor such as melanoma, head and neck, liver or kidney cancer. Sequences were derived from CD4+ or CD8+ T cells sorted from blood, sampled in a trial of the OX40 agonist ivuxolimab. V is TRBV6-6 and J is TRBJ2-2; TRBD2 matches at 10 bases. Written as DNA, the CDR3 is TGTGCCAGCAGCCCTAGCGGGAGCTTTGGAACCGGGGAGCTGTTTTTT. Residues: CASSPSGSFGTGELFF.